A selection of T cell receptor beta chains follows, all from one sample in a study of cytomegalovirus exposure and HLA in healthy donors. The method was immunoSEQ multiplex PCR; TCRdb's version includes in-frame clones alone and lacks a portion of them. Of about 160,000 clones listed, about 80% are singletons. The sequencing input was PBMCs. All receptors come from a woman aged 45-59 years in good health and CMV-seronegative. The CDR3 runs from the conserved cysteine through the conserved F or W.

J gene: TRBJ2-5
V gene: TRBV5-1
CDR3 protein: CASSLELMKETQYF

J gene: TRBJ2-1
V gene: TRBV5-1
CDR3 protein: CASVTEAPVYEQFF

J gene: TRBJ1-1
V gene: TRBV18
CDR3 protein: CASSPSRGQDTEAFF

J gene: TRBJ1-4
V gene: TRBV9
CDR3 protein: CASSVDRGNEKLFF

J gene: TRBJ1-5
V gene: TRBV19
CDR3 protein: CASSIDQALYSNQPQHF

J gene: TRBJ1-2
V gene: TRBV5-1
CDR3 protein: CASSLAVMTGSYGYTF

J gene: TRBJ1-1
V gene: TRBV19
CDR3 protein: CASGQGGGDTEAFF

J gene: TRBJ1-2
V gene: TRBV5-6
CDR3 protein: CASRMGRVYGYTF

J gene: TRBJ2-5
V gene: TRBV7-8
CDR3 protein: CASSPSGLISGQYF

J gene: TRBJ2-7
V gene: TRBV11-2
CDR3 protein: CASSRGLVDYEQYF

J gene: TRBJ2-7
V gene: TRBV7-9
CDR3 protein: CASSLKIGSYEQYF

J gene: TRBJ2-7
V gene: TRBV15
CDR3 protein: CATSREGQGRVEQYF

J gene: TRBJ2-7
V gene: TRBV6-1
CDR3 protein: CALQVMVGALEQYF

J gene: TRBJ1-5
V gene: TRBV7-2
CDR3 protein: CASSLVGSGWFNQPQHF

J gene: TRBJ1-1
V gene: TRBV5-3
CDR3 protein: CARHRTTANTEAFF

J gene: TRBJ2-5
V gene: TRBV23-1
CDR3 protein: CAATRDREETQYF

J gene: TRBJ2-1
V gene: TRBV7-9
CDR3 protein: CASSSGTSGDNEQFF

J gene: TRBJ1-1
V gene: TRBV5-6
CDR3 protein: CASSVGTGGWFTEAFF

J gene: TRBJ1-4
V gene: TRBV28
CDR3 protein: CASSMTASRQGKEKLFF

J gene: TRBJ1-4
V gene: TRBV7-2
CDR3 protein: CASSPRGEKLFF

J gene: TRBJ2-7
V gene: TRBV15
CDR3 protein: CATSRVVQDEQYF

J gene: TRBJ2-2
V gene: TRBV4-2
CDR3 protein: CASSSLDSHGELFF

J gene: TRBJ2-5
V gene: TRBV15
CDR3 protein: CATSRDFSVETQYF

J gene: TRBJ2-3
V gene: TRBV7-7
CDR3 protein: CASSSGLRLEDTQYF

J gene: TRBJ1-6
V gene: TRBV5-4
CDR3 protein: CASSSGWDRGGGSPLHF

J gene: TRBJ1-5
V gene: TRBV5-1
CDR3 protein: CASSPETGLYQPQHF

J gene: TRBJ2-6
V gene: TRBV18
CDR3 protein: CASSSTGRAGANVLTF

J gene: TRBJ2-1
V gene: TRBV5-1
CDR3 protein: CASSLAAGGLYNEQFF

J gene: TRBJ1-3
V gene: TRBV4-3
CDR3 protein: CASSQDVPRSISGNTIYF

J gene: TRBJ2-2
V gene: TRBV5-1
CDR3 protein: CASSFGTSGATGELFF

J gene: TRBJ1-1
V gene: TRBV7-9
CDR3 protein: CASSVTTGEAFF

J gene: TRBJ2-7
V gene: TRBV11-3
CDR3 protein: CASSELAGIGEQYF

J gene: TRBJ2-1
V gene: TRBV7-9
CDR3 protein: CASPDSGSSYNEQFF

J gene: TRBJ1-5
V gene: TRBV5-4
CDR3 protein: CASSLAQSNQPQHF

J gene: TRBJ2-5
V gene: TRBV5-4
CDR3 protein: CASSSMTGTGETQYF

J gene: TRBJ1-2
V gene: TRBV6-1
CDR3 protein: CASSESGSGYTF

J gene: TRBJ2-7
V gene: TRBV18
CDR3 protein: CASSLGGPSYEQYF

J gene: TRBJ1-3
V gene: TRBV28
CDR3 protein: CASSLWTTTGNTIYF

J gene: TRBJ2-1
V gene: TRBV5-1
CDR3 protein: CASSVSGINNEQFF

J gene: TRBJ2-3
V gene: TRBV5-5
CDR3 protein: CASSFDGRDTDTQYF

J gene: TRBJ1-6
V gene: TRBV2
CDR3 protein: CASTSDTLSPLHF

J gene: TRBJ1-4
V gene: TRBV5-1
CDR3 protein: CASSEKGQAVTNEELFF